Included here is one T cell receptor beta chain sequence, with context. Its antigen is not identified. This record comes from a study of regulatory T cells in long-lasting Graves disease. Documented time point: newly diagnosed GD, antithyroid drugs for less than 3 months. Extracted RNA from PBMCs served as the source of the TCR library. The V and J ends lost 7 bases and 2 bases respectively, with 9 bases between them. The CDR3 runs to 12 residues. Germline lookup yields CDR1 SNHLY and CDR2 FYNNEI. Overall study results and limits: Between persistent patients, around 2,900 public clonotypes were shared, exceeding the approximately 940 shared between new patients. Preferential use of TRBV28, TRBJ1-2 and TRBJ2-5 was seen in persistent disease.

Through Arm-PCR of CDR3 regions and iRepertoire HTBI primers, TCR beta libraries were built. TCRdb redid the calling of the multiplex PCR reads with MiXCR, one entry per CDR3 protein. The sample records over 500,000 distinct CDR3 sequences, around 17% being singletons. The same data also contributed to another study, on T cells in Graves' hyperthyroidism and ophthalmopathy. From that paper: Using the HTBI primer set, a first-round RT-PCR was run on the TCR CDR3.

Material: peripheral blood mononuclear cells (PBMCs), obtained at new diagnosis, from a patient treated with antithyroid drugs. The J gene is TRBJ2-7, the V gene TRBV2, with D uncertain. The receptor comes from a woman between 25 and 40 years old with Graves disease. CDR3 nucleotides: TGTGCCAGCATTGGCAGCCCCTACGAGCAGTACTTC. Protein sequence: CASIGSPYEQYF. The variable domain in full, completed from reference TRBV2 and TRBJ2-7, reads EPEVTQTPSHQVTQMGQEVILRCVPISNHLYFYWYRQILGQKVEFLVSFYNNEISEKSEIFDDQFSVERPDGSNFTLKIRSTKLEDSAMYFCASIGSPYEQYFGPGTRLTVT.